The present TCR beta chain was sequenced within a study of blood T cell repertoires in COVID-19. Study-level information: Acute-phase and convalescent COVID-19 samples originated in the United States, Italy and Spain.

Original processing notes: Reference gene primer amplification yielded estimated nucleated cell counts. TCRdb keeps only in-frame clones here, not all; method: immunoSEQ multiplex PCR. The V and J calls and clone size come from that table; D and trimming were worked out from the DNA. The sample includes around 97,000 clones, around 87% of them seen just once. The CDR3 consists of 15 residues. V was trimmed by 4 bases and J by 5 bases, leaving 19 bases between them. Germline loops: CDR1 SGDLS, CDR2 YYNGEE. This sequence originates from a human donor in a cohort sampled during active COVID-19. Sequences were obtained from peripheral blood. V is TRBV9 and J is TRBJ2-7; TRBD1 might be the D (5 bases). The CDR3 loop is CASSPRRQGIHEQYF. CDR3 bases: TGTGCCAGCAGCCCAAGACGTCAGGGTATCCACGAGCAGTACTTC.